These T cell receptor beta chains were read from a single sample in a study of shared clonotypes between healthy human individuals. Sequencing was performed with immunoSEQ multiplex PCR; in TCRdb, only in-frame clones are kept and a portion is missing. This table holds approximately 2.5 million clones, 90% to 95% found once. The sequenced material came from naive CD4+ T cells from PBMCs. The receptors originated from a man younger than 35 in good health. Some clones in this sample may be carry-over from other donors' samples. CDR3s include the opening cysteine and the closing phenylalanine or tryptophan. The D gene is left open where the match is weak. Clone size is stated in some rows and not others, as once, few, many or a class when expanded.

j_call,d_call,v_call,clone_size,cdr3_aa,cdr3_nt
TRBJ2-7,.,TRBV11-2,.,CASSQGRISYEQYF,TGTGCCAGCAGCCAGGGACGGATTAGCTACGAGCAGTACTTC
TRBJ1-5,.,TRBV30,.,CAWSGFDVRQPQHF,TGTGCCTGGAGCGGGTTTGATGTTCGTCAGCCCCAGCATTTT
TRBJ1-2,.,TRBV18,.,CASSPREGGTGGYTF,TGTGCCAGCTCACCACGGGAAGGTGGGACTGGCGGCTACACCTTC
TRBJ1-1,.,TRBV10-1,few,CASSESGRLSNTEAFF,TGCGCCAGCAGTGAGTCGGGCAGGTTAAGTAACACTGAAGCTTTCTTT
TRBJ2-7,.,TRBV10-1,.,CASSESKWGGGYEQYF,TGCGCCAGCAGTGAGTCGAAGTGGGGGGGCGGCTACGAGCAGTACTTC
TRBJ1-1,.,TRBV7-6,.,CASSKGVTEAFF,TGTGCCAGCAGCAAGGGGGTTACTGAAGCTTTCTTT
TRBJ1-1,TRBD1,TRBV11-2,.,CASSLGRGRVNTEAFF,TGTGCCAGCAGCTTAGGGAGGGGGCGAGTGAACACTGAAGCTTTCTTT
TRBJ1-1,.,TRBV6-5,.,CASSPPGLGEAFF,TGTGCCAGCAGCCCTCCGGGCCTCGGAGAAGCTTTCTTT
TRBJ1-2,.,TRBV30,few,CAWSVQIGYGYTF,TGTGCCTGGAGTGTACAAATAGGCTATGGCTACACCTTC
TRBJ1-2,.,TRBV28,.,CASSYGGVNYGYTF,TGTGCCAGCAGCTACGGAGGGGTTAACTATGGCTACACCTTC
TRBJ1-2,.,TRBV7-2,.,CASSPSWGPLSYGYTF,TGTGCCAGCAGCCCTAGTTGGGGGCCGCTCTCCTATGGCTACACCTTC
TRBJ2-2,.,TRBV28,.,CASSTTWGELFF,TGTGCCAGCAGTACAACATGGGGGGAGCTGTTTTTT
TRBJ1-5,.,TRBV6-5,.,CASAPPGNQPQHF,TGTGCCAGCGCGCCGCCGGGGAATCAGCCCCAGCATTTT
TRBJ2-4,.,TRBV5-6,.,CASSLRRVAKNIQYF,TGTGCCAGCAGCCTACGGAGAGTTGCCAAAAACATTCAGTACTTC
TRBJ2-5,TRBD2,TRBV2,.,CASSEAPSGRARETQYF,TGTGCCAGCAGTGAAGCGCCTAGCGGGAGGGCCCGAGAGACCCAGTACTTC
TRBJ2-1,TRBD1,TRBV2,.,CASSLTGGDKFF,TGTGCCAGCAGCCTGACAGGGGGGGACAAGTTCTTC
TRBJ2-7,.,TRBV19,.,CASSRDSPYEQYF,TGTGCCAGTAGCCGGGACTCCCCCTACGAGCAGTACTTC
TRBJ2-7,TRBD2,TRBV6-6,.,CASKTSGRAGEQYF,TGTGCCAGCAAAACTAGCGGGAGGGCCGGCGAGCAGTACTTC
TRBJ2-3,.,TRBV2,.,CASSGRTNNTGRDTQYF,TGTGCCAGCAGTGGACGGACTAATAATACCGGACGGGATACGCAGTATTTT
TRBJ2-5,TRBD2,TRBV10-3,.,CAISDQAAREGPETQYF,TGTGCCATCAGTGATCAAGCAGCGCGGGAGGGCCCGGAGACCCAGTACTTC